The present T cell receptor (beta chain) was sequenced within a study of T-cell memory formation after mild COVID-19. Study background: TCR clustering was largely donor specific. General study findings and limits: CD4+ contracting clones lay mainly in CM and EM, CD8+ ones in EMRA. While clones contracting from day 15 to 85 were balanced between CD4 and CD8, later expanders leaned CD4+.

The germline V gene has CDR1 SQVTM and CDR2 ANQGSEA. Trimming at V came to 1 base and at J to 7 bases, leaving 4 bases not matched to a gene. This CDR3 comprises 14 residues. Regarding this clonotype: No antigen is known for it.

It was 5'RACE with constant-segment primers that produced the TCR alpha and TCR beta cDNA libraries, which carried sample barcodes and UMIs. TCRdb processed the 5' RACE reads anew with MiXCR; each CDR3 protein has one entry. Here the sample spans around 500,000 distinct CDR3 sequences, 15% to 20% being singletons. Sequenced: PBMCs or a T cell subset sorted from them (not recorded which). This sequence was found in an adult woman who had mild COVID-19 (a few samples of this study predate the infection). Cell type and time point are not known. The rearrangement joins TRBV29-1 to TRBJ1-2; 12 bases align to TRBD1. CDR3: CSVEGGQGARGYTF. In DNA form, the CDR3 reads TGCAGCGTTGAAGGGGGACAGGGGGCGCGTGGCTACACCTTC. Complete variable domain (other parts from reference TRBV29-1 and TRBJ1-2): SAVISQKPSRDICQRGTSLTIQCQVDSQVTMMFWYRQQPGQSLTLIATANQGSEATYESGFVIDKFPISRPNLTFSTLTVSNMSPEDSSIYLCSVEGGQGARGYTFGSGTRLTVV.